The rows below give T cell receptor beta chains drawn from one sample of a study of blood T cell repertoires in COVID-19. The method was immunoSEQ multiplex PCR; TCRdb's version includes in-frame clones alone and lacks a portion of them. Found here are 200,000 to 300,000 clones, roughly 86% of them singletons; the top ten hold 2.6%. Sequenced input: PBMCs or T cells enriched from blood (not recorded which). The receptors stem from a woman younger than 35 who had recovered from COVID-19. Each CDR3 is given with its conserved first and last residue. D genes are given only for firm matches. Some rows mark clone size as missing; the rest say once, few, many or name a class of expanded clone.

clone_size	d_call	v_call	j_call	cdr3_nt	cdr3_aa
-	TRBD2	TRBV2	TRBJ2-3	TGTGCCAGCAGTGTGGGGACTAGCGGGCTTCACACGCAGTATTTT	CASSVGTSGLHTQYF
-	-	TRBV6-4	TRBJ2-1	TGTGCCAGCAGTTCGACGCTAGGCTCCTACAATGAGCAGTTCTTC	CASSSTLGSYNEQFF
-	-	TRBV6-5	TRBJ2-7	TGTGCCAGCCACGCTATTTGGTCCTACGAGCAGTACTTC	CASHAIWSYEQYF
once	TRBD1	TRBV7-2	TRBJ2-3	TGTGCCAGCAGCTTAAACGGACAGGGTGGCACAGATACGCAGTATTTT	CASSLNGQGGTDTQYF
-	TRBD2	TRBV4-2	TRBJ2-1	TGTGCCAGCAGCCTCCGAACGGTGCGGACTAGGGAACCGAGCTCCTACAATGAGCAGTTCTTC	CASSLRTVRTREPSSYNEQFF
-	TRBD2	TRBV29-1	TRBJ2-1	TGCAGCGTTGAAGCGCGACTAGCTTTAAATGAGCAGTTCTTC	CSVEARLALNEQFF
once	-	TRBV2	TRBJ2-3	TGTGCCAGCTTACTGTACACAGATACGCAGTATTTT	CASLLYTDTQYF
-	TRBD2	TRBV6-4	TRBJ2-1	TGTGCCAGCAGCGCACTAGCGGGATCCTACAATGAGCAGTTCTTC	CASSALAGSYNEQFF
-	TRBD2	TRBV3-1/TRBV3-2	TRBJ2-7	TGTGCCAGCAGCCAGGATAGCGGGCCTCCCTACGAGCAGTACTTC	CASSQDSGPPYEQYF
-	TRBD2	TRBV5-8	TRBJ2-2	TGTGCCAGCAGCTTGTGGAGCGGGAGCGACACCGGGGAGCTGTTTTTT	CASSLWSGSDTGELFF
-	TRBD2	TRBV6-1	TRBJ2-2	TGTGCCAGCAGTGAAATAACTAGCGGGATCGGCACCGGGGAGCTGTTTTTT	CASSEITSGIGTGELFF
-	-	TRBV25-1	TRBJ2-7	TGTGCCAGCAGTGCTTATTTGGGAGTAGACGAGCAGTACTTC	CASSAYLGVDEQYF
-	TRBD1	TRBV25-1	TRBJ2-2	TGTGCCAGCAGGGGACAGGGGGGAACCGGGGAGCTGTTTTTT	CASRGQGGTGELFF
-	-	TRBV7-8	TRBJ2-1	TGTGCCAGCAGCTTAGGGCTAGATGCCTACAATGAGCAGTTCTTC	CASSLGLDAYNEQFF
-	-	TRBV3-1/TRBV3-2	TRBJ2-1	TGTGCCAGCAGCCAAGATAGTACTATAGGGGATGAGCAGTTCTTC	CASSQDSTIGDEQFF
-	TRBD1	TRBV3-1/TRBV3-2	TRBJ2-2	TGTGCCAGCAGCCTCGGACAGGGTACCACCGGGGAGCTGTTTTTT	CASSLGQGTTGELFF
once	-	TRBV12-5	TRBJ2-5	TGTGCTAGTGGTTTGACACATCAGGGGTATCAAGAGACCCAGTACTTC	CASGLTHQGYQETQYF
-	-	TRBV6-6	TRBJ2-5	TGTGCCAGCAAGGCGGGATCACAAGAGACCCAGTACTTC	CASKAGSQETQYF
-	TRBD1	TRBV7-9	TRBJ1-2	TGTGCCAGCAGCCTGGGACAGCTGGGCGGCTACACCTTC	CASSLGQLGGYTF
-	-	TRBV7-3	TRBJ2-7	TGTGCCAGCAGCTTAGGGCCAACTTCCTACGAGCAGTACTTC	CASSLGPTSYEQYF
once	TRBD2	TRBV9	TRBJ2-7	TGTGCCAGCAGCGTAGGAGGCGGGGGGCCCACGGACGAGCAGTACTTC	CASSVGGGGPTDEQYF
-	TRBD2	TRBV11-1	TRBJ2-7	TGTGCCAGCAGCTTAGTTGCACTAGCGGGAGTAGACGAGCAGTACTTC	CASSLVALAGVDEQYF